The source of this TCR beta chain is a study of cytomegalovirus exposure and HLA in healthy donors. Study-level points and caveats: Cytomegalovirus association was assigned to about 150 TCR beta chains. Later genetic work tied a missense DCLRE1C variant to beta-chain V and J trimming.

V was shortened by 0 bases and J by 4 bases, with 12 bases between the two germline ends. The CDR3 is 15 amino acids. The germline V gene encodes CDR1 MNHEY and CDR2 SVGAGI. The primer mix had 60 Vbeta and 13 Jbeta primers. Data came from immunoSEQ multiplex PCR; TCRdb stores just in-frame clones and leaves some out. Here the sample spans roughly 150,000 clones, about four fifths being singletons. With regard to this clone: Its antigen is currently unknown.

The sequence came from a male donor in good health and CMV-seropositive. The chain uses TRBV6-5 and TRBJ1-1, with D maybe TRBD1 (6 bases). Sequencing used PBMCs. In nucleotides, the CDR3 is TGTGCCAGCAGTTACTCGGGGGGGCCTGGCACTGAAGCTTTCTTT. It specifies CASSYSGGPGTEAFF.